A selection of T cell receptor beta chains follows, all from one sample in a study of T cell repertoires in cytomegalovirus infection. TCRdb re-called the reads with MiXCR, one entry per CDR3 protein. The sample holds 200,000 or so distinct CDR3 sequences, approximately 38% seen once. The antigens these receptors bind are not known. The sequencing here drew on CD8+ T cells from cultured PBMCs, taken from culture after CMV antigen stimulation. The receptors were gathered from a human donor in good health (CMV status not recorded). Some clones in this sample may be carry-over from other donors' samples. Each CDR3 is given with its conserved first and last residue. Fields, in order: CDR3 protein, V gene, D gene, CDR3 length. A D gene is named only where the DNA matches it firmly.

cdr3_aa: CASSDHLVTSYEQYF; v_call: TRBV6-1; d_call: NA; cdr3_length: 15
cdr3_aa: CASSRTTSGRKYEQYF; v_call: TRBV3-1; d_call: TRBD2; cdr3_length: 16
cdr3_aa: CASRNRDSYNEQFF; v_call: TRBV7-9; d_call: NA; cdr3_length: 14
cdr3_aa: CASSSLGTGGNNEQFF; v_call: TRBV7-3; d_call: TRBD1; cdr3_length: 16
cdr3_aa: CASSPGSETGELFF; v_call: TRBV7-3; d_call: NA; cdr3_length: 14
cdr3_aa: CASSFASEETQYF; v_call: TRBV7-9; d_call: NA; cdr3_length: 13
cdr3_aa: CASSLGRGGTGVLFF; v_call: TRBV5-4; d_call: NA; cdr3_length: 15
cdr3_aa: CASSLTGYPDTQYF; v_call: TRBV11-2; d_call: NA; cdr3_length: 14
cdr3_aa: CASSIAVGASYGEQFF; v_call: TRBV19; d_call: NA; cdr3_length: 16
cdr3_aa: CASSSNRDPRQPQHF; v_call: TRBV7-9; d_call: NA; cdr3_length: 15
cdr3_aa: CASSWILFGTVGHNEQFF; v_call: TRBV7-8; d_call: TRBD1; cdr3_length: 18
cdr3_aa: CASSYSGGPDEKLFF; v_call: TRBV6-5; d_call: NA; cdr3_length: 15
cdr3_aa: CASSTPRTRGGSTGELFF; v_call: TRBV4-1; d_call: NA; cdr3_length: 18
cdr3_aa: CASSPRTSGRAYTGELFF; v_call: TRBV28; d_call: TRBD2; cdr3_length: 18
cdr3_aa: CASSPQDRGGETQYF; v_call: TRBV18; d_call: NA; cdr3_length: 15
cdr3_aa: CASSRSRRVTDTQYF; v_call: TRBV12-3/TRBV12-4; d_call: NA; cdr3_length: 15
cdr3_aa: CASSFLGNEQYF; v_call: TRBV7-2; d_call: NA; cdr3_length: 12
cdr3_aa: CASSLGAEGYTF; v_call: TRBV7-2; d_call: NA; cdr3_length: 12
cdr3_aa: CATSGGNEQFF; v_call: TRBV14; d_call: TRBD2; cdr3_length: 11
cdr3_aa: CASSLDRRGEKLFF; v_call: TRBV12-3/TRBV12-4; d_call: NA; cdr3_length: 14
cdr3_aa: CASSLQTSGGTDTQYF; v_call: TRBV6-2/TRBV6-3; d_call: TRBD2; cdr3_length: 16
cdr3_aa: CASSTTDTQYF; v_call: TRBV7-8; d_call: NA; cdr3_length: 11
cdr3_aa: CSARDRDRGSYEQYF; v_call: TRBV20-1; d_call: TRBD1; cdr3_length: 15
cdr3_aa: CSARPTVGYQETQYF; v_call: TRBV20-1; d_call: NA; cdr3_length: 15
cdr3_aa: CASSYGRENTEAFF; v_call: TRBV6-2/TRBV6-3; d_call: NA; cdr3_length: 14
cdr3_aa: CAWRKATGRNEKLFF; v_call: TRBV30; d_call: TRBD1; cdr3_length: 15
cdr3_aa: CASSHTDRVVEQYF; v_call: TRBV9; d_call: TRBD1; cdr3_length: 14
cdr3_aa: CASSLGPLSPLHF; v_call: TRBV27; d_call: NA; cdr3_length: 13
cdr3_aa: CASSLTRGRDEQYF; v_call: TRBV12-3/TRBV12-4; d_call: TRBD1; cdr3_length: 14
cdr3_aa: CASSLILAGYNEQFF; v_call: TRBV5-6; d_call: TRBD2; cdr3_length: 15
cdr3_aa: CASSTETNTEAFF; v_call: TRBV19; d_call: NA; cdr3_length: 13
cdr3_aa: CASSQDLQGSYNEQFF; v_call: TRBV4-1; d_call: TRBD1; cdr3_length: 16
cdr3_aa: CASSSWGVAEAFF; v_call: TRBV7-2; d_call: NA; cdr3_length: 13
cdr3_aa: CASSGTRATGELFF; v_call: TRBV11-3; d_call: NA; cdr3_length: 14
cdr3_aa: CASSLSPSDRSYEQYF; v_call: TRBV7-6; d_call: NA; cdr3_length: 16
cdr3_aa: CASSLAPGQGKSTDTQYF; v_call: TRBV7-8; d_call: TRBD1; cdr3_length: 18
cdr3_aa: CASSFYGQADGYTF; v_call: TRBV12-3/TRBV12-4; d_call: TRBD1; cdr3_length: 14
cdr3_aa: CSAPLDSPLF; v_call: TRBV29-1; d_call: NA; cdr3_length: 10
cdr3_aa: CASSGEAAIYGYTF; v_call: TRBV5-6; d_call: NA; cdr3_length: 14
cdr3_aa: CVSVGGGTYNEQFF; v_call: TRBV6-5; d_call: NA; cdr3_length: 14
cdr3_aa: CARALRGGRNEQFF; v_call: TRBV2; d_call: TRBD2; cdr3_length: 14
cdr3_aa: CASSLTFRGDEQYF; v_call: TRBV7-2; d_call: NA; cdr3_length: 14
cdr3_aa: CASSFEGQNTEAFF; v_call: TRBV12-3/TRBV12-4; d_call: NA; cdr3_length: 14
cdr3_aa: CASSPRAGGSYEQYF; v_call: TRBV4-1; d_call: TRBD2; cdr3_length: 15
cdr3_aa: CASSLRGSEAFF; v_call: TRBV27; d_call: NA; cdr3_length: 12
cdr3_aa: CASSLSNFNQPQHF; v_call: TRBV12-3/TRBV12-4; d_call: NA; cdr3_length: 14
cdr3_aa: CASSLRKNTEAFF; v_call: TRBV12-3/TRBV12-4; d_call: NA; cdr3_length: 13
cdr3_aa: CASSSWDSKYEQYF; v_call: TRBV5-6; d_call: NA; cdr3_length: 14
cdr3_aa: CSVEVPGGEQFF; v_call: TRBV29-1; d_call: TRBD1; cdr3_length: 12
cdr3_aa: CSGWGDRSTDTQYF; v_call: TRBV29-1; d_call: TRBD1; cdr3_length: 14
cdr3_aa: CASSLTRRASGRRRAYEQYF; v_call: TRBV11-2; d_call: TRBD2; cdr3_length: 20
cdr3_aa: CASSSKSLVEYEQYF; v_call: TRBV7-9; d_call: NA; cdr3_length: 15
cdr3_aa: CASSSNNLYEQYF; v_call: TRBV7-9; d_call: NA; cdr3_length: 13
cdr3_aa: CASSQGGKDTQYF; v_call: TRBV7-3; d_call: NA; cdr3_length: 13
cdr3_aa: CASSGGQRNEQYF; v_call: TRBV6-6; d_call: TRBD1; cdr3_length: 13
cdr3_aa: CASSFVGINSNQPQHF; v_call: TRBV7-2; d_call: NA; cdr3_length: 16
cdr3_aa: CASSSRIGASSYEQYF; v_call: TRBV12-3/TRBV12-4; d_call: NA; cdr3_length: 16
cdr3_aa: CASSSTGGAAETQYF; v_call: TRBV7-3; d_call: TRBD1; cdr3_length: 15
cdr3_aa: CASCGGGGARNEQFF; v_call: TRBV2; d_call: TRBD2; cdr3_length: 15